The entry below gives a single TCR beta chain sequence along with its context. This clone's antigen is unknown. It has no much larger one-base neighbor in the sample; base qualities were not kept. Ends trimmed: V by 7 bases, J by 7 bases; bases unmatched to a gene: 13. The CDR3, cysteine through phenylalanine, is 16 amino acids long. The sequence is cut down to CDR3 DNA, 48 bases in frame from base 1. Per the germline V gene, SNHLY is the CDR1 and FYNNEI is the CDR2. The data stem from a study of early stage breast cancer tumors (dated by TCRdb to 2015 to 2018). Concerning the study at large: Of the roughly 17 invasive breast tumors, 12 to 13 were found to be estrogen receptor-positive, progesterone receptor-positive and HER2-negative. On average, each sample got about 10-fold read coverage. Across all samples, more than 2.5 million templates representing 1.2 million or so unique clonotypes were detected. Of the approximately twelve ER+/PR+/HER2- tumors, eight were classified as invasive ductal carcinomas and four as invasive lobular carcinomas. The full study reports these points: Because the cohort was small, a breakdown by tumor subtype could not be done. Sequencing bulk genomic DNA from unsorted cells could not capture chain pairing or functional markers like CD4, CD8 and FOXP3. Repertoires from blood resembled normal breast more closely than tumor, and using blood as a reference for each tissue separated tumor from normal in about 85% of the 16 patients. Enriched TCRB sequences shared across patients were found to be mostly commonly generated sequences that were unlikely to play an important role in the tumor microenvironment. Around 2.5-fold higher T cell density and higher clonality were observed in tumors than in adjacent normal breast tissue.

Each sample was amplified in two independent genomic DNA replicates, using 0.4 to 0.6 ug for blood and roughly 1.5 ug for tumor or normal breast. TCRB sequencing of genomic DNA was carried out with the ImmunoSeq Intro kit according to the manufacturer's instructions. Multiplex PCR was run for around 30 cycles using proprietary primers and spike-in control sequences for absolute quantification. Single-end 150-bp reads were used to sequence an 87-bp fragment spanning the CDR3 and the flanking V and J genes. Each lane of an Illumina MiSeq running version 3.0 chemistry carried seven multiplexed samples, with two replicates apiece. Concerning the study's data processing: The vendor's proprietary pipeline processed the raw data and merged both replicates into a single result for each sample. Productive rearrangements sharing the V-gene family, CDR3 amino acid sequence and J-gene segment were defined as clonotypes. Clonality was computed as 1 minus the normalized Shannon entropy (Pielou evenness) of TCRB abundances. T cell density was estimated by dividing total templates by the number of input cells inferred from the DNA input amount. Recon was used with default parameters to estimate total repertoire diversity and clonality. Tumor-enriched clonotypes were defined as having over 0.1% abundance in tumor and at least 32-fold higher abundance than in normal breast. Not all clones reach the TCRdb copy of this immuneACCESS table, which keeps in-frame sequences only. Checked studies attribute under half of the gap to unresolved V genes and leave the rest unexplained. For V, J and clone size, that table is used; D and trimming come from the DNA. The sample records 39,000 or so clones, approximately 72% of which are singletons. The top ten constitute 7.2% of the sample.

The study profiled bulk TCR beta-chain repertoires in matched peripheral blood, tumor and adjacent normal breast tissue taken from more than 15 patients with early-stage breast cancer. Before surgery, whole blood (roughly 5-11 mL) was collected into EDTA tubes and processed within 2 hours. Ficoll-Paque centrifugation in SepMate-50 tubes was used to isolate peripheral blood mononuclear cells. PBMCs were cryopreserved in aliquots of about 1.8 to 4.5 million cells in roughly 90% FBS with around 10% DMSO and kept in liquid nitrogen. The Qiagen AllPrep DNA/RNA Mini kit was used to extract genomic DNA. Sequencing input: blood. The V gene is TRBV2 and the J gene is TRBJ2-1; 10 bases in the middle match TRBD1. This receptor was obtained from a person aged 45 to 59 with breast cancer. In nucleotides, the sequence is TGTGCCAGCATTCCCCACGGGGGGACAGGGGAGAATGAGCAGTTCTTC. This gives the protein CASIPHGGTGENEQFF.